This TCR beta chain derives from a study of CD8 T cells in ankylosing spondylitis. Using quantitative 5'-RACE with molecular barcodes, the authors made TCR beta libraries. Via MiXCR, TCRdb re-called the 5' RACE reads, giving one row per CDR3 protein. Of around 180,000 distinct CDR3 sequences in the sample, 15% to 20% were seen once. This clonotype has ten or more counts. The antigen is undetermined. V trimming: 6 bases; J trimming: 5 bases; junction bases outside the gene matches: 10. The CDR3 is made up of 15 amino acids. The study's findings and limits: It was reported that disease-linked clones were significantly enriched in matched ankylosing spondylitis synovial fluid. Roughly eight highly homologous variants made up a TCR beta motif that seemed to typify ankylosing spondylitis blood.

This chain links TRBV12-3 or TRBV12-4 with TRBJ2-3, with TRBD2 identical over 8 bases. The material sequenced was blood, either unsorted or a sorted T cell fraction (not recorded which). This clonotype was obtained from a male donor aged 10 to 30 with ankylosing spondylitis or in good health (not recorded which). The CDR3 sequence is CASRSLAGSGDTQYF. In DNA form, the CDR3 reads TGTGCCAGCAGATCCTTAGCGGGATCAGGAGATACGCAGTATTTT.